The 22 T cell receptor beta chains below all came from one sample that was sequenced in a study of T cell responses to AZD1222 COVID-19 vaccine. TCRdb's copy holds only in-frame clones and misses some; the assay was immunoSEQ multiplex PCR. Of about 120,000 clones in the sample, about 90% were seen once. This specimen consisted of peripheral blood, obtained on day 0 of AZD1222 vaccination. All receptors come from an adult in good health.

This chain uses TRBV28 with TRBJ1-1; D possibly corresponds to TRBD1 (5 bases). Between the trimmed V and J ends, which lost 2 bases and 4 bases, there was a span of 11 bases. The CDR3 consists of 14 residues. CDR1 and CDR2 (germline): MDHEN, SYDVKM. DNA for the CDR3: TGTGCCAGCAGTTTAGGGTACGGGACCACTGAAGCTTTCTTT. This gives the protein CASSLGYGTTEAFF.

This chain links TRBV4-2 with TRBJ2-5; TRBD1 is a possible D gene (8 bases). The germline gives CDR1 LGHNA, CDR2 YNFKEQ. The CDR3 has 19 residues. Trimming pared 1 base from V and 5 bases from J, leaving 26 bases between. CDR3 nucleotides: TGTGCCAGCAGCCAAGTATCCCGAGGACAGGGAGGGAATAGGGAGACCCAGTACTTC. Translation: CASSQVSRGQGGNRETQYF.

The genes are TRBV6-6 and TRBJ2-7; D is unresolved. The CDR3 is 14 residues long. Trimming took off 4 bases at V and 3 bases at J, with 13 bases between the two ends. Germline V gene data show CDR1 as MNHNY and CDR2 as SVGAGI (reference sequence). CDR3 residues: CASSLSAEFYEQYF. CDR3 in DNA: TGTGCCAGCAGTTTGTCTGCCGAATTCTACGAGCAGTACTTC.

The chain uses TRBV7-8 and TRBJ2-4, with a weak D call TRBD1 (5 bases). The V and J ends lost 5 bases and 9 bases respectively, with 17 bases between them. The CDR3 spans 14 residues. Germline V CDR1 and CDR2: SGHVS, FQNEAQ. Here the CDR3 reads CASSPNPRDGIQYF. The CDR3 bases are TGTGCCAGCAGCCCAAACCCCAGGGATGGCATTCAGTACTTC.

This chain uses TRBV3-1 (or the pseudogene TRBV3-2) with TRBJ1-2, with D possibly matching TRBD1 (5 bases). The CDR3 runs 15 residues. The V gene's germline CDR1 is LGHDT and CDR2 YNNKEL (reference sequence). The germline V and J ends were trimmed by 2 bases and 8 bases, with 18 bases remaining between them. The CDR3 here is CASSQTGTPLLGYTF. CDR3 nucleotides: TGTGCCAGCAGCCAAACCGGGACTCCCCTCTTAGGCTACACCTTC.

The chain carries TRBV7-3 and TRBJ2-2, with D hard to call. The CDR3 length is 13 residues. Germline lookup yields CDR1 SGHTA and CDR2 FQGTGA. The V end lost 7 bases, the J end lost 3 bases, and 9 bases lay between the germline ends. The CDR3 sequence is CASMQAHTGELFF. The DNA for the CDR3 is TGTGCCAGCATGCAGGCCCACACCGGGGAGCTGTTTTTT. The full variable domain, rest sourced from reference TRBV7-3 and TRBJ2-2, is GAGVSQTPSNKVTEKGKYVELRCDPISGHTALYWYRQSLGQGPEFLIYFQGTGAADDSGLPNDRFFAVRPEGSVSTLKIQRTERGDSAVYLCASMQAHTGELFFGEGSRLTVL.

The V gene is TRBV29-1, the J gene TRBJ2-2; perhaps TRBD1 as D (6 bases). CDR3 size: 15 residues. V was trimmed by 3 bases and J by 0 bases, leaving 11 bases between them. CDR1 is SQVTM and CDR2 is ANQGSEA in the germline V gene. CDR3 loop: CSVEMGASNTGELFF. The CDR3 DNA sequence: TGCAGCGTTGAGATGGGGGCATCGAACACCGGGGAGCTGTTTTTT.

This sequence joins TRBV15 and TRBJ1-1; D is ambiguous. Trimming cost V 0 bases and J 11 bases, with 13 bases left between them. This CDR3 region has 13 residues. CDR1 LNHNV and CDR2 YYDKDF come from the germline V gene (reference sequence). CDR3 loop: CATSRDPEGQAFF. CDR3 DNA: TGTGCCACCAGCAGAGATCCGGAGGGTCAGGCTTTCTTT.

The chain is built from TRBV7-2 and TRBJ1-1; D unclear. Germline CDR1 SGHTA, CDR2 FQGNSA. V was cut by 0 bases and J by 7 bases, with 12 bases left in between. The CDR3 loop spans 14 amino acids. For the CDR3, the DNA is TGTGCCAGCAGCTTAGCCTTGGGCGGTCTTGAAGCTTTCTTT. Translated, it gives CASSLALGGLEAFF.

The CDR3 nucleotides read TGTGCCAGCAGTTACTCTGTCCTGATCGACTACGAAAAACTGTTTTTT. This codes for CASSYSVLIDYEKLFF. V gene TRBV6-2 or TRBV6-3 combines with J gene TRBJ1-4, with D unresolved. The CDR3 length is 16 residues. With 0 bases removed from V and 8 bases from J, the gap between germline ends came to 16 bases. Germline CDR1 MNHEY, CDR2 SVGEGT.

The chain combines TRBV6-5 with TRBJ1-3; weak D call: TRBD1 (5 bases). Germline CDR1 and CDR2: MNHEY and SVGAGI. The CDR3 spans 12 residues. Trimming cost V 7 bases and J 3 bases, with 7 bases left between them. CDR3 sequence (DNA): TGTGCCAGCACAGACAGTGGAAACACCATATATTTT. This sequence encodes CASTDSGNTIYF.

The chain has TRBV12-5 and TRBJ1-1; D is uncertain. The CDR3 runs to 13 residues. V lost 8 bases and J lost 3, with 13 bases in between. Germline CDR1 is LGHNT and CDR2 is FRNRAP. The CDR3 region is CASSSGRDTEAFF. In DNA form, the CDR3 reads TGTGCTAGTTCCTCGGGGAGGGACACTGAAGCTTTCTTT.

This chain's CDR3 is CAWRRDSEVGYGYTF. As DNA, the CDR3 is TGTGCCTGGCGAAGGGACTCGGAGGTTGGCTATGGCTACACCTTC. This chain links TRBV30 with TRBJ1-2; D possibly corresponds to TRBD1 (5 bases). The CDR3 has 15 residues. Trimming stripped 5 bases from V and 4 bases from J, with 20 bases between. The germline V gene encodes CDR1 GTSNPN and CDR2 SVGIG (reference sequence).

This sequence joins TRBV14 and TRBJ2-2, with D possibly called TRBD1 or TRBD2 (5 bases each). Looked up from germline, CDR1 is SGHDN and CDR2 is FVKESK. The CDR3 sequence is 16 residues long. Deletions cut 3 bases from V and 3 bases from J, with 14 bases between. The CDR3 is CASSQWDRLYTGELFF. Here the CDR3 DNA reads TGTGCCAGCAGCCAGTGGGACCGCCTATACACCGGGGAGCTGTTTTTT.

The CDR3 loop reads CASPPPQGGGQETQYF. The CDR3 region has the DNA TGTGCCAGCCCTCCCCCACAGGGTGGAGGCCAAGAGACCCAGTACTTC. The gene calls are TRBV28 and TRBJ2-5; perhaps TRBD1 as D (6 bases). The V end was cut by 8 bases, the J end by 1 base, with 20 bases between. The germline V gene encodes CDR1 MDHEN and CDR2 SYDVKM. This CDR3 comprises 16 residues.

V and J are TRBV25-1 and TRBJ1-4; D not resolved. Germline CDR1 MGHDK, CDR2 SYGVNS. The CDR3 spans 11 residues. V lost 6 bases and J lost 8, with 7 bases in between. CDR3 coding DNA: TGTGCCAGCAGCGGATGGGAAAAACTGTTTTTT. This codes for CASSGWEKLFF.

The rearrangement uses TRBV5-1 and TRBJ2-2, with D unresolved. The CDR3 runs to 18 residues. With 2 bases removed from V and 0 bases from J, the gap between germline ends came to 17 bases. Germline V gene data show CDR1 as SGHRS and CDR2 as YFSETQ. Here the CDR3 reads CASSFEPGRAPNTGELFF. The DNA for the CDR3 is TGCGCCAGCAGCTTTGAACCCGGACGGGCGCCGAACACCGGGGAGCTGTTTTTT.

CDR3 coding DNA: TGTGCCACCAGCAGAGAGGGGACAGGGAACACCGGGGAGCTGTTTTTT. This encodes CATSREGTGNTGELFF. J is TRBJ2-2 and V is TRBV15; the match to TRBD1 covers 8 bases. Germline trimming cut 0 bases from V and 1 base from J; bases unmatched to any gene: 1. This CDR3 is built from 16 residues. The germline V gene encodes CDR1 LNHNV and CDR2 YYDKDF (reference sequence).

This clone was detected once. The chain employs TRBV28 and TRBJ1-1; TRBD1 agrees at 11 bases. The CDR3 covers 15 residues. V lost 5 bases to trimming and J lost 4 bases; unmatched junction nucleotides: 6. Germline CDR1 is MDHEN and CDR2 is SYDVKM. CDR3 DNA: TGTGCCAGCAGTCCAACGGGGACAGGGGGCACTGAAGCTTTCTTT. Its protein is CASSPTGTGGTEAFF.

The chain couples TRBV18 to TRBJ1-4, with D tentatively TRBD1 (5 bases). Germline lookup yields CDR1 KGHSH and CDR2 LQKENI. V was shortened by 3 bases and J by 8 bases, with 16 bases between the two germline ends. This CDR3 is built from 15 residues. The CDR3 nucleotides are TGTGCCAGCTCACCGTCGACAGTAACCGGGGAAAAACTGTTTTTT. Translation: CASSPSTVTGEKLFF.

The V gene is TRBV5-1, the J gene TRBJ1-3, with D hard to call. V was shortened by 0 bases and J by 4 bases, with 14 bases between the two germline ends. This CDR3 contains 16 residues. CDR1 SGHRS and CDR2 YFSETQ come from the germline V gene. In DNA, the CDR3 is TGCGCCAGCAGCTTGGAAGGGAGGCAGGCCGGAAACACCATATATTTT. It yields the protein CASSLEGRQAGNTIYF.

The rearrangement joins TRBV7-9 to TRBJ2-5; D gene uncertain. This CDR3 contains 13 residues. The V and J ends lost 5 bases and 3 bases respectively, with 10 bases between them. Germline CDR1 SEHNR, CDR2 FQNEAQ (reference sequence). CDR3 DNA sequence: TGTGCCAGCAGCCCCAGATTAGAAGAGACCCAGTACTTC. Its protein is CASSPRLEETQYF. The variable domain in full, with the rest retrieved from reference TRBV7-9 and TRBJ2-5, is DTGVSQNPRHKITKRGQNVTFRCDPISEHNRLYWYRQTLGQGPEFLTYFQNEAQLEKSRLLSDRFSAERPKGSFSTLEIQRTEQGDSAMYLCASSPRLEETQYFGPGTRLLVL.